Presented here are 27 T cell receptor beta chains from one specimen sequenced in a study of CD4 T cells in relation to SARS-CoV-2 and coronaviruses. Their specific antigens are unknown. The unexposed donors gave CD4+ T cells in about 2011-2018, prior to COVID-19. After around nine days of culture, CD4+ T cells were isolated. Measured with immunoSEQ multiplex PCR; TCRdb has only the in-frame clones, and not every one. The sample carries approximately 20,000 clones, 65% to 70% recorded once. Material for sequencing was CD4+ T cells from PBMCs, cultured in vitro. All receptors come from a human donor in good health.

The gene calls are TRBV29-1 and TRBJ1-4, with 7 bases fitting TRBD1. V lost 7 bases and J lost 2; bases outside the gene matches: 4. Germline V gives CDR1 SQVTM, CDR2 ANQGSEA. The CDR3 length is 13 residues. The chain's CDR3 is CSARDSTNEKLFF. In DNA, the CDR3 is TGCAGCGCCCGGGACAGTACTAATGAAAAACTGTTTTTT.

This clone was counted a few times. CDR3 DNA sequence: TGTGCCAGCAGGGTGAGCCGGGCCGACGATGAAGCTTTCTTT. It is translated as CASRVSRADDEAFF. The chain carries TRBV6-6 and TRBJ1-1; D gene unclear. The CDR3 sequence is 14 residues long. The V gene's germline CDR1 is MNHNY and CDR2 SVGAGI (reference sequence). The V end was cut by 6 bases, the J end by 7 bases, with 18 bases between.

This clone was picked up one time. J is TRBJ1-1 and V is TRBV5-8, with a weak D call TRBD1 (6 bases). From germline, CDR1 is SGHTS and CDR2 YDEGEE. The CDR3 contains 18 residues. V dropped 4 bases and J dropped 3 bases, with 25 bases sitting between them. The CDR3 DNA reads TGTGCCAGCAGCACCGGGACATCAAACCTCGTTTTGGACACTGAAGCTTTCTTT. It encodes CASSTGTSNLVLDTEAFF.

The chain uses TRBV19 and TRBJ2-2; D is possibly TRBD2 (6 bases). This CDR3 has 16 amino acids. V was trimmed by 5 bases and J by 1 base, leaving 14 bases between them. The germline V gene has CDR1 LNHDA and CDR2 SQIVND (reference sequence). The CDR3 sequence is CASSGFLGGNTGELFF. The CDR3 coding sequence is TGTGCCAGTAGTGGATTTTTGGGAGGGAACACCGGGGAGCTGTTTTTT.

This clone was detected only a few times. V usage is TRBV29-1 and J usage is TRBJ2-1, with 10 bases lining up with TRBD2. This CDR3 is built from 14 residues. CDR1 is SQVTM and CDR2 is ANQGSEA in the germline V gene. Trimming took 7 bases from V and 6 from J; bases not matched to a gene: 9. Here the CDR3 DNA reads TGCAGCGCCAAAGCGGGAGGGCCGGCCAATGAGCAGTTCTTC. It translates to CSAKAGGPANEQFF.

The J gene is TRBJ2-7, the V gene TRBV6-2 or TRBV6-3, with TRBD1 matching over 7 bases. The CDR3 extends over 16 amino acids. From germline, CDR1 is MNHEY and CDR2 SVGEGT. J lost 4 bases, V lost 6 bases, and 15 bases had no gene match. The CDR3 nucleotides read TGTGCCAGCAGCCCATCCCCCCTTAGGGGGCGTTACGAGCAGTACTTC. This codes for CASSPSPLRGRYEQYF.

This clone was recorded a few times. This rearrangement joins TRBV24-1 to TRBJ1-2; D not resolved. The CDR3 length is 15 residues. V shed 0 bases and J shed 3 bases, with 10 bases lying between them. Germline lookup yields CDR1 KGHDR and CDR2 SFDVKD. The CDR3 DNA reads TGTGCCACCAGTGATTTGCGCCCCAGCTACTATGGCTACACCTTC. Translation gives CATSDLRPSYYGYTF.

V usage is TRBV9 and J usage is TRBJ2-2; perhaps TRBD1 as D (6 bases). CDR1 is SGDLS and CDR2 is YYNGEE in the germline V gene. The CDR3 is made up of 17 amino acids. Trimming stripped 3 bases from V and 2 bases from J, with 17 bases between. The CDR3 DNA reads as TGTGCCAGCAGCGCTCGTACTGGGACAATTAACACCGGGGAGCTGTTTTTT. Encoded protein: CASSARTGTINTGELFF.

The chain combines TRBV10-3 with TRBJ2-1; D is tentatively TRBD1 or TRBD2 (5 bases each). Trimming cost V 4 bases and J 0 bases, with 7 bases left between them. CDR3 length: 14 amino acids. Germline V gives CDR1 ENHRY, CDR2 SYGVKD. The CDR3 region is CAISGGSSYNEQFF. CDR3 bases: TGTGCCATCAGTGGGGGGAGCTCCTACAATGAGCAGTTCTTC.

V gene TRBV5-1 combines with J gene TRBJ1-2, with TRBD1 as a possible D gene (5 bases). The CDR3 contains 14 residues. V was shortened by 6 bases and J by 3 bases, with 15 bases between the two germline ends. The V gene's germline CDR1 is SGHRS and CDR2 YFSETQ. CDR3 sequence: CASTHGRGDYGYTF. CDR3 nucleotides: TGCGCCAGCACCCACGGGCGGGGGGACTATGGCTACACCTTC.

CDR3 protein: CASSQQGFGQPQHF. In DNA form, the CDR3 reads TGTGCCAGCAGCCAACAGGGGTTCGGTCAGCCCCAGCATTTT. The chain uses TRBV3-1 (or the pseudogene TRBV3-2) and TRBJ1-5; TRBD1 is a possible D gene (6 bases). CDR1 and CDR2 (germline): LGHDT, YNNKEL (reference sequence). V was clipped by 2 bases and J by 6 bases, with 11 bases between them. CDR3 length: 14 residues.

V and J are TRBV24-1 and TRBJ2-5; D gene unclear. Germline CDR1 is KGHDR and CDR2 is SFDVKD. Trimming took 5 bases from V and 3 from J, leaving 6 bases between them. This CDR3 has 12 residues. The CDR3 reads CATSAGEETQYF. Written as DNA, the CDR3 is TGTGCCACCAGTGCCGGAGAAGAGACCCAGTACTTC.

The chain joins TRBV6-2 or TRBV6-3 to TRBJ2-5, with a tentative D call TRBD2 (7 bases). Trimming shortened V by 4 bases and J by 1 base, and 16 bases separated the two germline ends. This CDR3 is 16 amino acids long. Germline V gene lookup returns CDR1 MNHEY and CDR2 SVGEGT. The CDR3 loop is CASSFPARGLQETQYF. The CDR3 DNA follows: TGTGCCAGCAGTTTCCCCGCGCGGGGGCTCCAAGAGACCCAGTACTTC.

This clone was found a few times. The rearrangement links TRBV9 to TRBJ2-6; no firm D call. With 3 bases removed from V and 0 bases from J, the gap between germline ends came to 10 bases. The CDR3 loop spans 16 amino acids. Germline loops: CDR1 SGDLS, CDR2 YYNGEE. The CDR3 DNA sequence: TGTGCCAGCAGCGGCCCTATCCTCTCTGGGGCCAACGTCCTGACTTTC. This codes for CASSGPILSGANVLTF.

V and J are TRBV7-9 and TRBJ1-5; 9 bases are a match to TRBD1. Germline V lookup: CDR1 SEHNR, CDR2 FQNEAQ (reference sequence). V lost 5 bases to trimming and J lost 0 bases; unmatched junction nucleotides: 8. The CDR3 extends over 17 amino acids. Here the CDR3 reads CASSRGQGAHSNQPQHF. The CDR3 nucleotides are TGTGCCAGCAGCCGGGGACAGGGAGCCCATAGCAATCAGCCCCAGCATTTT.

The DNA for the CDR3 is TGTGCCAGCGATCGGGCTTTAGGAAATGGCTACACCTTC. Protein: CASDRALGNGYTF. The chain uses TRBV12-3 or TRBV12-4 and TRBJ1-2; D unclear. This CDR3 is built from 13 residues. V lost 8 bases and J 6 bases, leaving 16 bases between the germline ends.

This chain links TRBV5-1 with TRBJ1-2; TRBD1 matches 9 bases. The CDR3 is made up of 15 amino acids. V lost 2 bases, J lost 4 bases, and 6 bases stayed unmatched. CDR1 is SGHRS, CDR2 YFSETQ, per germline. The CDR3 nucleotides read TGCGCCAGCAGCTTAGAACAGGGGGCGAGCTATGGCTACACCTTC. It translates to CASSLEQGASYGYTF.

V and J are TRBV9 and TRBJ2-2; unclear D gene. The CDR3 has 13 residues. Per the germline V gene, CDR1 is SGDLS and CDR2 is YYNGEE. Trimming took off 3 bases at V and 8 bases at J, with 11 bases between the two ends. CDR3 DNA sequence: TGTGCCAGCAGCGCGGTAGGGCTTGGGGAGCTGTTTTTT. It is translated as CASSAVGLGELFF.

This clone has just a few counts. This rearrangement joins TRBV4-1 to TRBJ1-4, with 7 bases matching TRBD1. CDR1 is MGHRA, CDR2 YSYEKL, per germline. The junction had 2 bases not matched to a gene; V was cut back by 1 base and J by 0 bases. This CDR3 spans 16 amino acids. The CDR3 is CASSQGQGATNEKLFF. DNA for the CDR3: TGCGCCAGCAGCCAAGGACAGGGAGCAACTAATGAAAAACTGTTTTTT.

The CDR3 region is CASSIGLRRQVDEQFF. The CDR3 region has the DNA TGTGCCAGTAGTATAGGGCTACGGAGGCAGGTAGATGAGCAGTTCTTC. The chain recombines TRBV19 with TRBJ2-1, with a weak D call TRBD2 (5 bases). The ends were cut back, 1 base at V and 8 bases at J, with 18 bases in the middle. The CDR3 is 16 amino acids. Germline V gene lookup returns CDR1 LNHDA and CDR2 SQIVND (reference sequence).

The chain recombines TRBV9 with TRBJ2-3; D call uncertain. Trimming removed 4 bases from V and 0 bases from J, with 12 bases in between. The germline gives CDR1 SGDLS, CDR2 YYNGEE. CDR3 length: 15 amino acids. This CDR3 is CASSTYPTSTDTQYF. The CDR3 DNA reads TGTGCCAGCAGCACATACCCCACTAGCACAGATACGCAGTATTTT.

The chain links TRBV7-3 to TRBJ2-1; the match to TRBD2 covers 7 bases. The CDR3 has 19 amino acids. The V segment lost 0 bases and the J segment 4 bases; nucleotides outside the gene matches: 15. Germline V CDR1 and CDR2: SGHTA, FQGTGA. The chain's CDR3 is CASSLTPSGLDNSYNEQFF. CDR3 coding DNA: TGTGCCAGCAGCTTAACTCCTTCTGGACTAGATAATTCGTACAATGAGCAGTTCTTC. Together with reference TRBV7-3 and TRBJ2-1, the CDR3 gives the full variable domain: GAGVSQTPSNKVTEKGKYVELRCDPISGHTALYWYRQSLGQGPEFLIYFQGTGAADDSGLPNDRFFAVRPEGSVSTLKIQRTERGDSAVYLCASSLTPSGLDNSYNEQFFGPGTRLTVL.

V is TRBV20-1 and J is TRBJ1-2; D remains ambiguous. The CDR3 covers 11 residues. Germline lookup yields CDR1 DFQATT and CDR2 SNEGSKA (reference sequence). Between the trimmed V and J ends, which lost 3 bases and 8 bases, there was a span of 10 bases. The CDR3, as DNA: TGCAGTGCTAGCGTGGTAGGAGGCTACACCTTC. It encodes CSASVVGGYTF.

This clone was counted a single time. The chain is built from TRBV11-2 and TRBJ2-6; no definite D call. This CDR3 region has 14 residues. Germline V gene lookup returns CDR1 SGHAT and CDR2 FQNNGV. V lost 5 bases, J lost 1 base, and 6 bases lay in between. CDR3 bases: TGTGCCAGCAGCAACCGGTCTGGGGCCAACGTCCTGACTTTC. This codes for CASSNRSGANVLTF.

The genes are TRBV4-3 and TRBJ2-3; 7 positions match TRBD2. Losses at the gene ends were 0 bases for V and 2 bases for J; bases not matched to a gene: 8. In germline, CDR1 is LGHNA, CDR2 YSLEER. The CDR3 runs to 17 residues. The CDR3 coding sequence is TGCGCCAGCAGCCAAGATCCCCTAGCGGCGTACACAGATACGCAGTATTTT. This gives the protein CASSQDPLAAYTDTQYF.

V and J are TRBV5-4 and TRBJ1-6, with 7 bases identical to TRBD1. The CDR3 is 18 amino acids. Trimming cost V 1 base and J 5 bases; bases outside gene matches: 12. Germline values: CDR1 SGHNT, CDR2 YYREEE (reference sequence). The CDR3 region has the DNA TGTGCCAGCAGCTTGATGGGAACATCTACAGGGGATAATTCACCCCTCCACTTT. It codes for CASSLMGTSTGDNSPLHF.

The rearrangement joins TRBV27 to TRBJ2-7; 14 positions agree with TRBD2. V shed 0 bases, J shed 7 bases, and the junction held 8 bases outside the gene matches. Germline CDR1 is MNHEY and CDR2 is SMNVEV (reference sequence). This CDR3 contains 17 residues. The CDR3 reads CASSLSVGTSGSGEQYF. CDR3 DNA sequence: TGTGCCAGCAGTTTATCGGTGGGGACTAGCGGGAGCGGTGAGCAGTACTTC.